This T cell receptor beta chain derives from a study of cytomegalovirus exposure and HLA in healthy donors. PCR amplification relied on 60 Vbeta primers (plus 13 Jbeta primers). TCRdb keeps only in-frame clones here, not all; method: immunoSEQ multiplex PCR. This sample yields about 120,000 clones, of which 77% are seen a single time; 4.5% to 6% belongs to the top ten. Healthy bone marrow donors supplied every sample. These donors counted as nominally healthy when sampled, but unrecorded immune exposures were likely. There are a few counts of this clone. Its antigen is as yet unknown. Germline V CDR1 and CDR2: PRHDT, FYEKMQ (reference sequence). V lost 6 bases and J 2 bases, leaving 6 bases between the germline ends. The CDR3 totals 12 residues. Study-level findings and limits: Whilst most TCR sequences proved rare, a subset of public TCRs occurred across many donors.

The specimen sequenced was PBMCs. This chain connects TRBV13 to TRBJ2-3; D is unresolved. The sequence derives from a man in his late teens or twenties in good health and CMV-seropositive. CDR3 DNA: TGTGCCAGCAGATATATCACAGATACGCAGTATTTT. Its translation is CASRYITDTQYF.